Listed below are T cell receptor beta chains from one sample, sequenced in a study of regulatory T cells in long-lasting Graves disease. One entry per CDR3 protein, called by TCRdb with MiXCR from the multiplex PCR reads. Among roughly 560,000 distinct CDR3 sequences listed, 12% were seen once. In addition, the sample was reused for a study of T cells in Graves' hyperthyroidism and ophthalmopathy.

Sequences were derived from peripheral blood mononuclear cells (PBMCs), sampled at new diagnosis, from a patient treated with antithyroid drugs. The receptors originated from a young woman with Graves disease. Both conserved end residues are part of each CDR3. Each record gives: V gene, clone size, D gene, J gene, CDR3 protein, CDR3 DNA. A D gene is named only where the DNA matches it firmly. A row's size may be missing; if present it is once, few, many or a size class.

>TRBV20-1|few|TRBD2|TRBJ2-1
CSARWASGRNEQFF
TGCAGTGCTAGGTGGGCTAGCGGGAGGAATGAGCAGTTCTTC
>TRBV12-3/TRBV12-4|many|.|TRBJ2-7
CASSLTEDLYEQYF
TGTGCCAGCAGTTTGACTGAGGATCTCTACGAGCAGTACTTC
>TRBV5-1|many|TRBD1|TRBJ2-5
CASSLQGPGTQYF
TGCGCCAGCAGCTTACAGGGGCCTGGGACCCAGTACTTC
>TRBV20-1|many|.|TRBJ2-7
CSARAHESGFLTYEQYF
TGCAGTGCTAGAGCCCACGAGAGCGGGTTTTTGACCTACGAGCAGTACTTC
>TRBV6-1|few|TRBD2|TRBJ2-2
CASSRRGGDGELFF
TGTGCCAGCTCCAGGAGGGGAGGGGACGGGGAGCTGTTTTTT
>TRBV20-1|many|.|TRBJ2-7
CSARVGTAPYEQYF
TGCAGTGCTAGAGTCGGGACGGCACCCTACGAGCAGTACTTC
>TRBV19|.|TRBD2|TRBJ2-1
CASSWGGAGVSYNEQFF
TGTGCCAGTAGTTGGGGTGGAGCGGGAGTATCCTACAATGAGCAGTTCTTC
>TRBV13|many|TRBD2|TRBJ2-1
CASSSLHGGGSYNEQFF
TGTGCCAGCAGCTCCCTCCACGGCGGGGGATCCTACAATGAGCAGTTCTTC
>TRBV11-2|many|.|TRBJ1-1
CASSFEGRTSEAFF
TGTGCCAGCAGCTTCGAGGGGCGAACAAGTGAAGCTTTCTTT
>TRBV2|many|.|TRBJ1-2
CARGRDGGSNYGYTF
TGTGCCAGGGGCCGGGACGGAGGATCTAACTATGGCTACACCTTC
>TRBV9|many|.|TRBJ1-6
CASSASGGAGILHF
TGTGCCAGCAGCGCTAGCGGCGGGGCCGGGATCCTCCACTTT
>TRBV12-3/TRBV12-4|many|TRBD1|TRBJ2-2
CASSLVGQGVRELFF
TGTGCCAGCAGTTTAGTGGGACAGGGAGTGAGGGAGCTGTTTTTT
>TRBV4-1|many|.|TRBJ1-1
CASSQRPSPRTEAFF
TGCGCCAGCAGCCAACGGCCCTCCCCGAGGACTGAAGCTTTCTTT
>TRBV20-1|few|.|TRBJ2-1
CSATPGQSYNEQFF
TGCAGTGCCACTCCCGGACAGAGTTACAATGAGCAGTTCTTC
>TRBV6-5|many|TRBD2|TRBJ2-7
CASSYSSSGSYEQYF
TGTGCCAGCAGTTACTCGAGTAGCGGGAGTTACGAGCAGTACTTC
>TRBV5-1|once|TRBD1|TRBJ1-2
CASSGGTENGYTF
TGCGCCAGCAGCGGGGGGACAGAGAATGGCTACACCTTC
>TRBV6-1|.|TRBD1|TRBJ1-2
CASSNRGVGYTF
TGTGCCAGCAGCAACAGGGGGGTCGGCTACACCTTC
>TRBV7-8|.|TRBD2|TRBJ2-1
CASSALLAGEQFF
TGTGCCAGCAGCGCCTTACTAGCGGGTGAGCAGTTCTTC
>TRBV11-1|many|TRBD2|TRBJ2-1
CASSRGLAPGAEQFF
TGTGCCAGCAGCAGGGGACTAGCCCCCGGGGCTGAGCAGTTCTTC
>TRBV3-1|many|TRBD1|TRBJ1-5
CASSPGQGVSQPQHF
TGTGCCAGCAGCCCCGGACAGGGGGTTAGTCAGCCCCAGCATTTT
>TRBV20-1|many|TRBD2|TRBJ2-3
CSARDLRAGGPSTDTQYF
TGCAGTGCTAGAGATCTCCGAGCGGGAGGACCTAGCACAGATACGCAGTATTTT
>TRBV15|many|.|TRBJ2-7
CATSRDRSGRIYEQYF
TGTGCCACCAGCAGAGATCGGTCAGGAAGAATCTACGAGCAGTACTTC
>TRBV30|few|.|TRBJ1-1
CAWSRTANRRSAFF
TGTGCCTGGAGTCGTACAGCCAACCGTAGGAGTGCTTTCTTT
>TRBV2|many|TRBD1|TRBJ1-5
CASRAGTGSQQPQHF
TGTGCCAGCAGAGCCGGGACAGGTTCTCAACAGCCCCAGCATTTT
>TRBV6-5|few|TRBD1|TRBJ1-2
CASSWDREVYGYTF
TGTGCCAGCAGTTGGGACAGGGAGGTATATGGCTACACCTTC
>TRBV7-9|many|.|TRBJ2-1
CASSPFWGTLSYNEQFF
TGTGCCAGCAGCCCCTTTTGGGGGACCCTATCCTACAATGAGCAGTTCTTC
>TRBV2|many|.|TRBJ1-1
CASSLQGLLEAFF
TGTGCCAGCAGTTTACAGGGCCTGCTAGAAGCTTTCTTT
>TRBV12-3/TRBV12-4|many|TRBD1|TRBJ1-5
CASSQGQGNFNQPQHF
TGTGCCAGCAGTCAGGGACAGGGGAACTTCAATCAGCCCCAGCATTTT
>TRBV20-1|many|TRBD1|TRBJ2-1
CSALTGTGGNEQFF
TGCAGTGCCCTGACCGGGACAGGGGGGAATGAGCAGTTCTTC
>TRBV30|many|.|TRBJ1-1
CAWRTRGYTEAFF
TGTGCCTGGAGGACTAGGGGGTACACTGAAGCTTTCTTT
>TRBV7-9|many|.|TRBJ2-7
CASSLSATGFYEQYF
TGTGCCAGCAGCTTATCGGCCACAGGTTTCTACGAGCAGTACTTC
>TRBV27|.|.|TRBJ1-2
CASSQDSDVYGYTF
TGTGCCAGCAGCCAGGACTCGGACGTCTATGGCTACACCTTC
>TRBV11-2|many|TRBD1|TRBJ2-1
CASRNYRGEVNEQFF
TGTGCCAGCAGAAATTACAGGGGTGAGGTCAATGAGCAGTTCTTC